The sequence of this T cell receptor (beta chain) was determined in a study of PD-L1 blockade in urothelial cancer. Data came from immunoSEQ multiplex PCR; TCRdb stores just in-frame clones and leaves some out. The sample includes about 76,000 clones, roughly 90% seen only once; the top ten take approximately 5%. The time point denotes: pretreatment peripheral blood. The CDR3 contains 17 residues. The source was PBMCs, collected around atezolizumab (anti-PD-L1) treatment. The receptor was isolated from a man in his sixties or seventies with urothelial cancer. The rearrangement uses TRBV21-1 and TRBJ2-1; TRBD1, the D gene given by the table, was not confirmed from the DNA. TRBV21-1 is a recognized pseudogene. The CDR3 DNA sequence: TGTGCCAGCAGCAAAGTGAGGGGGACAGCCCTTGACCATGAGCAGTTCTTC. The encoded protein is CASSKVRGTALDHEQFF.